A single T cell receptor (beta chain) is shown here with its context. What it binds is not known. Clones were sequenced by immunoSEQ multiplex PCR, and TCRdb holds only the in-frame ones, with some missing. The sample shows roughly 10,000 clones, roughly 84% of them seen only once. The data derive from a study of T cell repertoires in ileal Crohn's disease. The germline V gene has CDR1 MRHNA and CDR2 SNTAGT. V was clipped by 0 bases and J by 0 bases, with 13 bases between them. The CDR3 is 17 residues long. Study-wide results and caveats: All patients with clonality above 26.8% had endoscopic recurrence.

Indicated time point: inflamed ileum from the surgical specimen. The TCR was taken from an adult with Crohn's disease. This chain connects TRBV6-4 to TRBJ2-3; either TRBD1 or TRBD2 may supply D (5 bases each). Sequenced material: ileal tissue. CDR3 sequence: CASSDSPGGGSTDTQYF. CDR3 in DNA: TGTGCCAGCAGTGACTCCCCCGGTGGGGGTAGCACAGATACGCAGTATTTT.